Below are 2 T cell receptor beta chains sequenced from a single sample in a study of control samples from healthy donors and cancer patients. Produced via immunoSEQ multiplex PCR; TCRdb's table is partial and in-frame only. The repertoire includes around 110,000 clones, roughly 91% of them detected once, and under 2.5% sits in the top ten. The specimen sequenced was blood. The source is a woman aged 70 to 79 in good health.

The chain has TRBV3-1 (or the pseudogene TRBV3-2) and TRBJ2-7; the D call may be TRBD1 or TRBD2 (5 bases each). Germline assignment: CDR1 LGHDT and CDR2 YNNKEL (reference sequence). This CDR3 has 13 amino acids. Trimming stripped 4 bases from V and 1 base from J, with 8 bases between. The CDR3 here is CASSLWGSYEQYF. The CDR3 DNA sequence: TGTGCCAGCAGCCTTTGGGGGTCCTACGAGCAGTACTTC.

The chain employs TRBV19 and TRBJ2-5; 11 positions agree with TRBD1. Germline-derived CDR1 and CDR2 are LNHDA and SQIVND (reference sequence). This CDR3 contains 15 residues. J gave up 4 bases and V 6 bases, and 7 bases lay outside the gene matches. The CDR3 region has the DNA TGTGCCAGTAGCTTCGGACAGGGGGCTTCAGAGACCCAGTACTTC. Protein product: CASSFGQGASETQYF.